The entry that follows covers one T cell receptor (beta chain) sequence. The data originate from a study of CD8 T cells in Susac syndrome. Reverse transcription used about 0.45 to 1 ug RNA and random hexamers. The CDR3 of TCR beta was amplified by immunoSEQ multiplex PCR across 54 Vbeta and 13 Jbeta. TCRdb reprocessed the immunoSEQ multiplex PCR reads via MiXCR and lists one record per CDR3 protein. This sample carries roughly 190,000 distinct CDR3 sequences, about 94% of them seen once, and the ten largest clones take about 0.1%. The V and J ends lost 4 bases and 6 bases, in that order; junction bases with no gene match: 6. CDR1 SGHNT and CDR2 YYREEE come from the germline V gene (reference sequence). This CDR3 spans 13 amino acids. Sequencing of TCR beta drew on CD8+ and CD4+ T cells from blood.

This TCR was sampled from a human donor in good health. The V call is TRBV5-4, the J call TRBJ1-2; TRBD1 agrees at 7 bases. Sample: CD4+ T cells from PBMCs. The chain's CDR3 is CASSPGQVHGYTF. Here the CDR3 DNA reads TGTGCCAGCAGCCCAGGACAGGTCCATGGCTACACCTTC.